These 17 T cell receptor beta chains originate from one sample sequenced in a study of vaccination and CD4 T cells after COVID-19. Treatment here: approximately nine-day PBMC culture with coronavirus spike peptide pools or control peptides (ViraFEST assay). These receptors lack a known antigen. Sequenced with the Oncomine TCR Beta short-read assay was DNA taken from cultured CD4+ T cells. TCRdb re-called the PCR reads through MiXCR, storing one row per CDR3 protein. The sample shows 15,000 or so distinct CDR3 sequences, 60% of them seen only once. Sample: CD4+ T cells from blood, cultured in vitro. The receptors here all came from a human donor who had recovered from COVID-19.

This sequence joins TRBV19 and TRBJ2-7, with TRBD2 identical over 9 bases. The CDR3 loop spans 14 amino acids. V shed 4 bases and J 1 base; nucleotides not matched to a gene: 2. Germline CDR1 is LNHDA and CDR2 is SQIVND (reference sequence). The CDR3 here is CASSTGLASYEQYF. In nucleotides, the CDR3 is TGTGCCAGTAGTACGGGACTAGCATCCTACGAGCAGTACTTC.

The rearrangement uses TRBV29-1 and TRBJ1-2; D gene ambiguous. Trimming took 2 bases from V and 2 from J, leaving 3 bases between them. The CDR3 sequence is 11 residues long. From germline, CDR1 is SQVTM and CDR2 ANQGSEA. CDR3 sequence: CSVESNYGYTF. For the CDR3, the DNA is TGCAGCGTTGAAAGCAACTATGGCTACACCTTC.

The chain joins TRBV20-1 to TRBJ2-3, with 7 bases identical to TRBD1. This CDR3 region has 17 residues. Germline V gene data show CDR1 as DFQATT and CDR2 as SNEGSKA (reference sequence). With 0 bases clipped from V and 0 bases from J, the junction kept 9 bases outside the gene matches. The CDR3 region has the DNA TGCAGTGCTAGAGATCCCGACAGGGCAGTAAGCACAGATACGCAGTATTTT. Encoded protein: CSARDPDRAVSTDTQYF.

The rearrangement links TRBV20-1 to TRBJ2-5; 8 bases match TRBD2. The ends lost 5 bases at V and 5 bases at J; junction bases unmatched: 7. This CDR3 has 13 amino acids. The V gene's germline CDR1 is DFQATT and CDR2 SNEGSKA (reference sequence). The DNA for the CDR3 is TGCAGTGCTCCCGGACTAGCAGGCGAGACCCAGTACTTC. As protein: CSAPGLAGETQYF.

This chain joins TRBV19 and TRBJ1-2; D is ambiguous. Germline V gene lookup returns CDR1 LNHDA and CDR2 SQIVND (reference sequence). The CDR3 length is 13 residues. V was cut by 6 bases and J by 1 base, with 9 bases left in between. The CDR3 coding sequence is TGTGCCAGTAGGAACCCGGTTAACTATGGCTACACCTTC. It specifies CASRNPVNYGYTF. The full variable domain, its missing parts supplied by reference TRBV19 and TRBJ1-2, is DGGITQSPKYLFRKEGQNVTLSCEQNLNHDAMYWYRQDPGQGLRLIYYSQIVNDFQKGDIAEGYSVSREKKESFPLTVTSAQKNPTAFYLCASRNPVNYGYTFGSGTRLTVV.

The V gene is TRBV20-1, the J gene TRBJ2-1; the match to TRBD2 covers 7 bases. J was trimmed by 7 bases and V by 5 bases; bases with no gene match: 8. Germline V gives CDR1 DFQATT, CDR2 SNEGSKA (reference sequence). The CDR3 extends over 13 amino acids. This chain's CDR3 is CSAYLGLVNEQFF. The CDR3 DNA reads TGCAGTGCTTACCTCGGACTAGTGAATGAGCAGTTCTTC.

The gene calls are TRBV2 and TRBJ2-5; 14 nucleotides line up with TRBD2. The trim removed 7 bases at V and 4 bases at J, leaving 2 bases unmatched. Germline V CDR1 and CDR2: SNHLY, FYNNEI. There are 14 residues in the CDR3. The chain's CDR3 is CASTGLAGGETQYF. The CDR3 DNA sequence: TGTGCCAGCACTGGACTAGCGGGAGGAGAGACCCAGTACTTC.

This clonotype came up once. The chain links TRBV24-1 to TRBJ2-3; a possible D gene is TRBD2 (5 bases). Germline CDR1 KGHDR, CDR2 SFDVKD. V shed 4 bases and J shed 3 bases, with 16 bases lying between them. CDR3 length equals 16 residues. The CDR3 coding sequence is TGTGCCACCAGTGACCCTAGTGAGAGAGGGACAGATACGCAGTATTTT. Protein product: CATSDPSERGTDTQYF.

The rearrangement joins TRBV6-5 to TRBJ1-2; tentatively, D is TRBD1 (5 bases). Germline V gene sequence: CDR1 MNHEY, CDR2 SVGAGI. Between the trimmed V and J ends, which lost 2 bases and 7 bases, there was a span of 11 bases. CDR3 length equals 13 residues. CDR3 sequence reads: CASSYGRVVGYTF. In DNA, the CDR3 is TGTGCCAGCAGTTACGGCAGGGTCGTTGGCTACACCTTC.

This clonotype was counted a single time. The chain combines TRBV4-2 with TRBJ1-3; D possibly corresponds to TRBD1 (5 bases). CDR1 is LGHNA, CDR2 YNFKEQ, per germline. CDR3 size: 16 residues. Trimming shortened V by 3 bases and J by 2 bases, and 14 bases separated the two germline ends. For the CDR3, the DNA is TGTGCCAGCAGCCAGCCCAGGGTACAGGCTGGAAACACCATATATTTT. Its protein is CASSQPRVQAGNTIYF.

The chain uses TRBV20-1 and TRBJ1-1; D call uncertain. The CDR3 sequence is 16 residues long. V dropped 0 bases and J dropped 0 bases, with 14 bases sitting between them. The germline V gene encodes CDR1 DFQATT and CDR2 SNEGSKA (reference sequence). The CDR3 nucleotides are TGCAGTGCTAGAGATACGATCGGGCACCTGAACACTGAAGCTTTCTTT. This sequence encodes CSARDTIGHLNTEAFF.

The V gene is TRBV20-1, the J gene TRBJ1-5; maybe TRBD1 (5 bases). V lost 5 bases and J lost 10, with 24 bases in between. The CDR3 is 15 residues long. The V gene's germline CDR1 is DFQATT and CDR2 SNEGSKA (reference sequence). The CDR3: CSAYRDGAQGEPQHF. The CDR3, as DNA: TGCAGTGCTTACCGGGACGGCGCTCAGGGCGAACCCCAGCATTTT.

V gene TRBV28 combines with J gene TRBJ1-2; TRBD1 is a possible D gene (5 bases). Per germline, CDR1 MDHEN and CDR2 SYDVKM. V lost 4 bases to trimming and J lost 4 bases, with 13 bases between them. The CDR3 totals 14 residues. The CDR3 DNA follows: TGTGCCAGCAGTTCCGGTCGGGGCTCCTATGGCTACACCTTC. Translation gives CASSSGRGSYGYTF.

This chain connects TRBV20-1 to TRBJ2-1, with 8 bases matching TRBD2. Looked up from germline, CDR1 is DFQATT and CDR2 is SNEGSKA (reference sequence). The CDR3 contains 14 residues. J gave up 4 bases and V 3 bases, and 5 bases lay outside the gene matches. CDR3 loop: CSASGRALYNEQFF. The DNA for the CDR3 is TGCAGTGCTAGCGGGAGGGCCCTTTACAATGAGCAGTTCTTC.

V is TRBV6-2 or TRBV6-3 and J is TRBJ2-7; D may be TRBD2 (6 bases). Germline CDR1 is MNHEY and CDR2 is SVGEGT. CDR3 length: 14 amino acids. Trimming removed 6 bases at V and 0 bases at J, with 12 bases between. CDR3 loop: CASRADGGSYEQYF. CDR3 nucleotide sequence: TGTGCCAGCAGGGCAGACGGGGGCTCCTACGAGCAGTACTTC.

The gene calls are TRBV20-1 and TRBJ2-3, with 7 positions matching TRBD2. Germline CDR1 and CDR2: DFQATT and SNEGSKA (reference sequence). The CDR3 extends over 16 amino acids. The junction had 8 bases not matched to a gene; V was cut back by 0 bases and J by 2 bases. The CDR3 bases are TGCAGTGCTAGAGATTTGGGAGGGAGGACCACAGATACGCAGTATTTT. It yields the protein CSARDLGGRTTDTQYF.

The chain couples TRBV5-4 to TRBJ2-5; TRBD2 matches at 7 bases. The CDR3 has 15 residues. Per germline, CDR1 SGHNT and CDR2 YYREEE (reference sequence). Trimming removed 1 base from V and 3 bases from J; junction bases left unmatched: 6. CDR3 loop: CASSLSGLVKETQYF. CDR3 coding DNA: TGTGCCAGCAGCTTGAGCGGACTAGTAAAAGAGACCCAGTACTTC. Full variable domain (outside the CDR3, taken from reference TRBV5-4 and TRBJ2-5): ETGVTQSPTHLIKTRGQQVTLRCSSQSGHNTVSWYQQALGQGPQFIFQYYREEENGRGNFPPRFSGLQFPNYSSELNVNALELDDSALYLCASSLSGLVKETQYFGPGTRLLVL.